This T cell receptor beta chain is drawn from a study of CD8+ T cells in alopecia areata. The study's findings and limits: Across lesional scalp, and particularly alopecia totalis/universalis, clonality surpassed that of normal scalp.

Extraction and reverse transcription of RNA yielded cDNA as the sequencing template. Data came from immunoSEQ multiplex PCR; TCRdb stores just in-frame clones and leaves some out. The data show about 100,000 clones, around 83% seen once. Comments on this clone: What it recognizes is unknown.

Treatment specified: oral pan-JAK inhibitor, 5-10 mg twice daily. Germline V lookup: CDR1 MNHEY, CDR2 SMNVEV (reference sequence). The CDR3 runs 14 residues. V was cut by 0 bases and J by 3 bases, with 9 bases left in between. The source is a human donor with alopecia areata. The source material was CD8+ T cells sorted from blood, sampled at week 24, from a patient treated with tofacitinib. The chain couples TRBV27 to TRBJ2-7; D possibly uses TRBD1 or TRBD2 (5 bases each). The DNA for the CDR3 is TGTGCCAGCAGTTTATCCCGGGACGTCTACGAGCAGTACTTC. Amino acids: CASSLSRDVYEQYF.